Listed here are 12 T cell receptor beta chains from one sample, sequenced in a study of blood T cell repertoires in COVID-19. Clones were read by immunoSEQ multiplex PCR, and TCRdb kept only the in-frame ones, dropping some. The sample shows 100,000 or so clones, 87% of them seen only once. The sequencing input was peripheral blood. The receptors originated from a man aged 50 to 60 with active COVID-19.

V is TRBV3-1 (or the pseudogene TRBV3-2) and J is TRBJ1-2, with 7 bases aligning to TRBD1. From germline, CDR1 is LGHDT and CDR2 YNNKEL (reference sequence). This CDR3 has 17 residues. V was pared by 4 bases and J by 0 bases, with 11 bases of the junction left unmatched. CDR3 sequence reads: CASSLTGTARANYGYTF. In DNA form, the CDR3 reads TGTGCCAGCAGCCTTACTGGGACAGCCAGAGCTAACTATGGCTACACCTTC.

The rearrangement joins TRBV5-6 to TRBJ2-7; D gene uncertain. The germline V and J ends were trimmed by 0 bases and 3 bases, with 10 bases remaining between them. The germline V gene has CDR1 SGHDT and CDR2 YYEEEE. The length of the CDR3 is 14 residues. The CDR3 region is CASSLANSLYEQYF. The CDR3 region has the DNA TGTGCCAGCAGCTTGGCCAACAGTCTCTACGAGCAGTACTTC.

This clone came up a few times. The CDR3 reads CASSGLLLYRGKNTGELFF. The CDR3 DNA reads TGTGCCAGCAGTGGCCTCCTTTTGTATAGGGGAAAGAACACCGGGGAGCTGTTTTTT. The chain joins TRBV2 to TRBJ2-2, with D possibly TRBD1 on 5 matching bases. Germline CDR1 reads SNHLY; CDR2 reads FYNNEI. The CDR3 consists of 19 residues. V was cut by 4 bases and J by 1 base, with 22 bases left in between.

The rearrangement uses TRBV7-2 and TRBJ1-2; 10 bases align to TRBD1. Germline-derived CDR1 and CDR2 are SGHTA and FQGNSA. The CDR3 has 14 amino acids. With 3 bases clipped from V and 8 bases from J, the junction kept 6 bases outside the gene matches. The CDR3 is CASSLGQGTGGYTF. The CDR3, as DNA: TGTGCCAGCAGCTTGGGACAGGGGACGGGGGGCTACACCTTC.

The chain combines TRBV11-2 with TRBJ1-1, with 11 bases matching TRBD1. The CDR3 length is 15 residues. CDR1 SGHAT and CDR2 FQNNGV come from the germline V gene. Trimming at V came to 5 bases and at J to 4 bases, leaving 6 bases not matched to a gene. In DNA form, the CDR3 reads TGTGCCAGCAGCCCGGGACAGGGGGAGGGCACTGAAGCTTTCTTT. It specifies CASSPGQGEGTEAFF.

The genes are TRBV7-2 and TRBJ1-5, with unresolved D. CDR3 length: 13 residues. V gave up 2 bases and J gave up 5 bases, with 7 bases separating them. Germline CDR1 reads SGHTA; CDR2 reads FQGNSA. Written as DNA, the CDR3 is TGTGCCAGCAGCTTATTCGGGGATCAGCCCCAGCATTTT. Translated: CASSLFGDQPQHF.

The chain links TRBV11-3 to TRBJ2-2; 7 bases are a match to TRBD1. CDR1 is SGHNT, CDR2 YENEEA, per germline. The CDR3 length is 18 residues. V trimming: 4 bases; J trimming: 2 bases; junction bases outside the gene matches: 13. Here the CDR3 DNA reads TGTGCCAGCAGCTCGAGAGGGGGCCAACCTGGAAACACCGGGGAGCTGTTTTTT. Encoded protein: CASSSRGGQPGNTGELFF.

The chain is built from TRBV6-5 and TRBJ2-3; the D is unclear. The CDR3 sequence is 13 residues long. CDR1 is MNHEY, CDR2 SVGAGI, per germline. Deletions cut 2 bases from V and 4 bases from J, with 7 bases between. CDR3 amino acids: CASSYPVPDTQYF. As DNA, the CDR3 is TGTGCCAGCAGTTACCCGGTTCCAGATACGCAGTATTTT.

This chain links TRBV7-2 with TRBJ2-3; TRBD1 matches 7 bases. The germline V gene encodes CDR1 SGHTA and CDR2 FQGNSA. V trimming: 8 bases; J trimming: 2 bases; junction bases outside the gene matches: 7. This CDR3 is built from 14 residues. In DNA form, the CDR3 reads TGTGCCAGCCCGCTGACAGGGATCACAGATACGCAGTATTTT. Its translation: CASPLTGITDTQYF.

CDR3 sequence: CASSAKDRANGELFF. DNA of the CDR3: TGTGCCAGCAGCGCCAAGGACAGGGCCAACGGGGAGCTGTTTTTT. The chain recombines TRBV13 with TRBJ2-2; 8 bases line up with TRBD1. Germline values: CDR1 PRHDT, CDR2 FYEKMQ (reference sequence). The CDR3 length is 15 residues. Losses at the gene ends were 5 bases for V and 7 bases for J; bases not matched to a gene: 9.

This clone was seen just once. CDR3 nucleotides: TGTGCCACCAGCTGGAAAAAGACAGGGTCCACTGAAGCTTTCTTT. Protein: CATSWKKTGSTEAFF. The genes are TRBV15 and TRBJ1-1; 7 bases line up with TRBD1. The CDR3 totals 15 residues. Germline loops: CDR1 LNHNV, CDR2 YYDKDF (reference sequence). The junction had 10 bases not matched to a gene; V was cut back by 5 bases and J by 4 bases.

J is TRBJ2-7 and V is TRBV7-3; D is unclear. The germline V gene encodes CDR1 SGHTA and CDR2 FQGTGA. This CDR3 is 15 amino acids long. Trimming took off 5 bases at V and 3 bases at J, with 17 bases between the two ends. This CDR3 is CASSKFGSPGYEQYF. DNA of the CDR3: TGTGCCAGCAGCAAATTCGGGTCTCCTGGCTACGAGCAGTACTTC.